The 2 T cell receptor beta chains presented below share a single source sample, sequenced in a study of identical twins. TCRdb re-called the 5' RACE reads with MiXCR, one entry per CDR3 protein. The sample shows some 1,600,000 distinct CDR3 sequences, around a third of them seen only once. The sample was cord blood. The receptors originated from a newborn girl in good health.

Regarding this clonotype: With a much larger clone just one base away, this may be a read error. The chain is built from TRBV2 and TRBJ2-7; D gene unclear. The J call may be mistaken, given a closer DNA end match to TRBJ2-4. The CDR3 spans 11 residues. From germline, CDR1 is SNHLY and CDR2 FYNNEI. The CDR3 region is CASSVSNIQYF. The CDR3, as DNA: TGTGCCAGCAGTGTATCGAACATTCAGTACTTC.

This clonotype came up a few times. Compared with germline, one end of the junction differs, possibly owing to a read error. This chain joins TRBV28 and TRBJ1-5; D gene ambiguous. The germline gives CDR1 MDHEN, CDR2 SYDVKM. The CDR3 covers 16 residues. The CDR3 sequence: CASSLWGYYSNRPQHF. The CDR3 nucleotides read TGTGCCAGCAGTTTATGGGGATATTATAGCAATCGGCCCCAGCATTTT.